This entry concerns a single T cell receptor beta chain. Losses at the gene ends were 7 bases for V and 4 bases for J; bases not matched to a gene: 9. CDR1 is MNHNY, CDR2 SVGAGI, per germline (reference sequence). CDR3 length: 15 amino acids. The source of the sample is a study of blood T cell repertoires in COVID-19. Study-level background: Samples representing acute and convalescent COVID-19 were sourced from the United States, Italy and Spain.

Repertoires were generated with immunoSEQ multiplex PCR, while TCRdb's copy carries only in-frame clones and drops some. The sample has around 84,000 clones, around 83% seen once; the top ten hold 39%. The sequencing sample was made of peripheral blood. The sequence came from an older man with active or convalescent COVID-19. The chain has TRBV6-6 and TRBJ2-1, with 8 bases fitting TRBD1. The chain's CDR3 is CASTQPDRGYNEQFF. The CDR3 nucleotides read TGTGCCAGCACCCAACCCGACAGGGGTTACAATGAGCAGTTCTTC.